This TCR beta chain was identified in a study of T cells in localized non-small cell lung cancer. Study outcomes and limitations: The study found T cell clonality highest in uninvolved adjacent lung, above tumor. Sequencing was restricted to one tumor region; therefore, heterogeneity remains possible.

About this clone itself: Its antigen remains unidentified.

Assay used: immunoSEQ multiplex PCR; TCRdb lists only in-frame clones, some missing. This sample carries nearly 15,000 clones, around 85% of them seen once, and the ten largest clones take 24%. This clonotype was sampled from a female donor over 55 with stage I squamous cell lung carcinoma. The input for sequencing was peripheral blood, taken before any cancer treatment.

CDR3 protein: CASSVVGSLNTEAFF. The CDR3 DNA sequence: TGTGCCAGCAGCGTAGTAGGCAGCTTGAACACTGAAGCTTTCTTT. The chain employs TRBV9 and TRBJ1-1; D unclear. The V end was cut by 0 bases, the J end by 0 bases, with 9 bases between. CDR1 is SGDLS, CDR2 YYNGEE, per germline. The CDR3 sequence is 15 residues long.